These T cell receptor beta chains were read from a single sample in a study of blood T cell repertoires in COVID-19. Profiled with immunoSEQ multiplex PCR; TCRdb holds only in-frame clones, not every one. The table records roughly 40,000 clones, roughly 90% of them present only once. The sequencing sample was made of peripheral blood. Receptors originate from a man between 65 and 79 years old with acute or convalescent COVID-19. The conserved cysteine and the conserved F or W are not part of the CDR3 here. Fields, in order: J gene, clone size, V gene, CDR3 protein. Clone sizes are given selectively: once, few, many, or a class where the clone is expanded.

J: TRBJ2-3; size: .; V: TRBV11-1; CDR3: ASSPGLAVGTDTQY
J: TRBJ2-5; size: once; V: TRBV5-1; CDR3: ASSLIVQETQY
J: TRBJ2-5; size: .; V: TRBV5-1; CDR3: ASSDPGLAGGLQETQY
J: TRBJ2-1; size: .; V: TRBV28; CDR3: ASSTQTGANYNEQF
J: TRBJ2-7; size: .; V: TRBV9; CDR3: ASSATSGYEQY
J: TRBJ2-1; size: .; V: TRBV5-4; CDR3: ASSGLAGYNEQF
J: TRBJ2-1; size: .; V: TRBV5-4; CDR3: ASSSLASEQF
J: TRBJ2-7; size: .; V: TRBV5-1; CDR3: ASSTGPGAIYEQY
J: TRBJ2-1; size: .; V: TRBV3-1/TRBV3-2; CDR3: ASSHPGQGVGEQF
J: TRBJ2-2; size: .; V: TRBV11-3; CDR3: ASSSIAGGDTGELF
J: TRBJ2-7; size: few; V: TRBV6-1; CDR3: ASSEQAGGYEQY
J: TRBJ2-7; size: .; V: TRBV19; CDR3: ASSKRLVIDEQY
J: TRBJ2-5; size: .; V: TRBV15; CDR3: ATSSWTSPSAETQY